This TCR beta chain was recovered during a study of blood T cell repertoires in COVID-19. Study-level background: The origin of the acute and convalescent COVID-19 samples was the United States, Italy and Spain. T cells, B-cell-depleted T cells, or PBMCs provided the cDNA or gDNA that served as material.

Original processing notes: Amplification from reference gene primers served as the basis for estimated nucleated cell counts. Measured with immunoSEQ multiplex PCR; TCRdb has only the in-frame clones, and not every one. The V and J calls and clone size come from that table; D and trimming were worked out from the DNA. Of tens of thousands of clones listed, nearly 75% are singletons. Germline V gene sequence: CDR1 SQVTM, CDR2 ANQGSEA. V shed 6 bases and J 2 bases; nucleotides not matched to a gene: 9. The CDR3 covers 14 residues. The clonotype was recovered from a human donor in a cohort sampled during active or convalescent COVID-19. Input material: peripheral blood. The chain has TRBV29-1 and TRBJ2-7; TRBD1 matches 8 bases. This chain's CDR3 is CSVLGQGDTYEQYF. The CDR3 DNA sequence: TGCAGCGTCCTCGGACAGGGCGATACCTACGAGCAGTACTTC.